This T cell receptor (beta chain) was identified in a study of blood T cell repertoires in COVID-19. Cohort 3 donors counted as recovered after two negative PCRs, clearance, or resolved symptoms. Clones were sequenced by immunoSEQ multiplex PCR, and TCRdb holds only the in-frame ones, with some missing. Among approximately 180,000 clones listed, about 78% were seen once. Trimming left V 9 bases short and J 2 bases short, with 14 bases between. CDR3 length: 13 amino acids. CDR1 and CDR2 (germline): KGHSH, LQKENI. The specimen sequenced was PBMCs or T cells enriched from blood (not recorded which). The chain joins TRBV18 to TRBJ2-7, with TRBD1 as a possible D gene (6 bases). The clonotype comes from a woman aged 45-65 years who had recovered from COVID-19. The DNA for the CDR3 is TGTGCCAGTTTCCGGGACACCGCCTACGAGCAGTACTTC. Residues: CASFRDTAYEQYF.